A selection of T cell receptor beta chains follows, all from one sample in a study of blood T cell repertoires in COVID-19. Only in-frame clones appear in the TCRdb table, and some are missing; sequencing was by immunoSEQ multiplex PCR. The sample includes over 130,000 clones, roughly 81% of them seen just once. Sequenced material: PBMCs or T cells enriched from blood (not recorded which). Source of these receptors: a woman aged 50 to 60 with acute COVID-19. CDR3s include the opening cysteine and the closing phenylalanine or tryptophan. D genes are given only for firm matches. Only some rows state a clone size, as once, few, many or a class for expanded clones.

>-|TRBJ2-1|TRBV4-1|TRBD2
CASSRGGIAGDYLDEQFF
TGCGCCAGCAGTCGAGGGGGGATAGCGGGAGATTATTTGGATGAGCAGTTCTTC
>-|TRBJ1-5|TRBV6-1|-
CASSEPGISNQPQHF
TGTGCCAGCAGTGAACCAGGGATTAGCAATCAGCCCCAGCATTTT
>-|TRBJ2-7|TRBV7-6|-
CASSVSGTYEQYF
TGTGCCAGCAGCGTTAGCGGAACCTACGAGCAGTACTTC
>-|TRBJ1-4|TRBV7-2|TRBD1
CASSLGQVDNEKLFF
TGTGCCAGCAGCTTGGGACAGGTGGATAATGAAAAACTGTTTTTT
>few|TRBJ2-7|TRBV12-3/TRBV12-4|TRBD2
CASSLTGTSEQYF
TGTGCCAGCAGTCTCACCGGGACTAGCGAGCAGTACTTC
>-|TRBJ1-5|TRBV20-1|-
CSASAAGRGNQPQHF
TGCAGTGCTAGTGCCGCAGGGAGGGGAAATCAGCCCCAGCATTTT
>-|TRBJ2-3|TRBV28|-
CASSLQVSTDTQYF
TGTGCCAGCAGTTTACAGGTTAGCACAGATACGCAGTATTTT
>-|TRBJ2-5|TRBV15|-
CATSRAGPGGHETQYF
TGTGCCACCAGCAGGGCAGGACCCGGAGGGCATGAGACCCAGTACTTC
>once|TRBJ1-2|TRBV3-1/TRBV3-2|TRBD1
CASSQPGTGDGYTF
TGTGCCAGCAGCCAACCCGGGACAGGCGATGGCTACACCTTC
>-|TRBJ2-7|TRBV7-2|-
CASSLGVEYEQYF
TGTGCCAGCAGCTTAGGGGTGGAGTACGAGCAGTACTTC
>-|TRBJ2-7|TRBV11-2|TRBD1
CASSFGTGVYEQYF
TGTGCCAGCAGCTTCGGGACAGGGGTTTACGAGCAGTACTTC
>-|TRBJ2-1|TRBV11-3|TRBD2
CASSLAGGYNEQFF
TGTGCCAGCAGCTTAGCGGGAGGGTACAATGAGCAGTTCTTC
>-|TRBJ2-3|TRBV4-3|TRBD2
CASSQDPRLAGVQPPTDTQYF
TGCGCCAGCAGCCAAGATCCGAGGCTAGCGGGAGTCCAGCCACCCACAGATACGCAGTATTTT
>once|TRBJ2-7|TRBV11-3|-
CASSWYGEPYEQYF
TGTGCCAGCAGCTGGTACGGTGAGCCGTACGAGCAGTACTTC
>-|TRBJ2-4|TRBV7-3|-
CASSPRVGAKNIQYF
TGTGCCAGCAGCCCGAGGGTGGGTGCCAAAAACATTCAGTACTTC
>few|TRBJ2-7|TRBV28|TRBD1
CASSGTGAQGQYF
TGTGCCAGCAGTGGGACAGGGGCCCAGGGGCAGTACTTC
>-|TRBJ1-5|TRBV27|TRBD1
CASSLDRVQPQHF
TGTGCCAGCAGTCTGGACAGGGTCCAGCCCCAGCATTTT
>-|TRBJ1-5|TRBV27|-
CASSSGVSRSNQPQHF
TGTGCCAGCAGTTCCGGGGTGAGCAGGAGCAATCAGCCCCAGCATTTT
>-|TRBJ1-2|TRBV24-1|-
CATSERGAKGYTF
TGTGCCACCAGTGAACGGGGGGCGAAGGGCTACACCTTC
>-|TRBJ2-7|TRBV5-8|-
CASSPGVSYEQYF
TGTGCCAGCAGCCCTGGAGTATCCTACGAGCAGTACTTC
>-|TRBJ2-1|TRBV11-3|-
CASSLEGLGLNEQFF
TGTGCCAGCAGCCTAGAGGGACTCGGGCTGAATGAGCAGTTCTTC
>-|TRBJ1-2|TRBV7-9|-
CASSLGQNYGYTF
TGTGCCAGCAGCTTAGGGCAGAACTATGGCTACACCTTC
>-|TRBJ1-3|TRBV4-3|-
CASSPNKNSGNTIYF
TGCGCCAGCAGCCCTAATAAAAACTCTGGAAACACCATATATTTT
>-|TRBJ2-7|TRBV6-5|-
CASSSWGQEREQYF
TGTGCCAGCAGTTCTTGGGGGCAAGAAAGGGAGCAGTACTTC
>many|TRBJ2-7|TRBV10-1|-
CASSGGKLDRILSYEQYF
TGCGCCAGCAGCGGGGGGAAACTAGACAGGATCCTCTCCTACGAGCAGTACTTC
>-|TRBJ1-1|TRBV19|-
CASSILVWDTTEAFF
TGTGCCAGTAGTATCTTAGTCTGGGACACTACTGAAGCTTTCTTT
>-|TRBJ1-1|TRBV9|-
CASSVGGGVGTEAFF
TGTGCCAGCAGCGTAGGCGGAGGGGTCGGCACTGAAGCTTTCTTT
>-|TRBJ1-2|TRBV6-1|TRBD1
CASSEAWTGDYGYTF
TGTGCCAGCAGTGAAGCGTGGACAGGGGACTATGGCTACACCTTC
>-|TRBJ2-7|TRBV9|-
CASSVGTGNYEQYF
TGTGCCAGCAGCGTAGGGACGGGGAATTACGAGCAGTACTTC
>-|TRBJ2-5|TRBV5-1|TRBD1
CASSLAQGEAGTQYF
TGCGCCAGCAGCTTGGCACAGGGGGAGGCGGGGACCCAGTACTTC
>few|TRBJ2-3|TRBV27|-
CASRTSRRDTQYF
TGTGCCAGCAGAACTAGCCGTAGAGATACGCAGTATTTT
>-|TRBJ1-1|TRBV18|-
CASSPQRLRGGTEAFF
TGTGCCAGCTCACCTCAGAGATTAAGGGGAGGCACTGAAGCTTTCTTT
>-|TRBJ1-1|TRBV18|-
CASSPPAGYTEAFF
TGTGCCAGCTCACCACCAGCAGGGTACACTGAAGCTTTCTTT
>-|TRBJ1-5|TRBV5-8|TRBD1
CASSTTQGAGQPQHF
TGTGCCAGCAGCACTACACAGGGGGCGGGTCAGCCCCAGCATTTT
>-|TRBJ1-2|TRBV27|TRBD1
CASSRTGGVGGYTF
TGTGCCAGCAGCCGGACAGGGGGAGTCGGCGGCTACACCTTC
>-|TRBJ2-1|TRBV30|TRBD2
CAWRAGLAGVNEQFF
TGTGCCTGGAGGGCCGGACTAGCGGGAGTAAATGAGCAGTTCTTC
>-|TRBJ2-1|TRBV7-6|-
CASSLASRNEQFF
TGTGCCAGCAGCTTAGCGTCCCGGAATGAGCAGTTCTTC
>once|TRBJ1-1|TRBV7-9|-
CASSDKGLTEAFF
TGTGCCAGCAGCGACAAGGGGCTTACTGAAGCTTTCTTT
>-|TRBJ2-4|TRBV19|TRBD2
CASSGGRVGNIQYF
TGTGCCAGTAGCGGCGGGAGGGTCGGAAACATTCAGTACTTC
>-|TRBJ2-7|TRBV7-8|TRBD2
CASSYSGRRYEQYF
TGTGCCAGCAGCTATAGCGGGAGGAGGTACGAGCAGTACTTC
>-|TRBJ2-1|TRBV7-3|-
CASSPSSSNEQFF
TGTGCCAGCAGCCCAAGCTCCTCCAATGAGCAGTTCTTC
>-|TRBJ1-1|TRBV30|-
CAWSVQAMNTEAFF
TGTGCCTGGAGTGTCCAGGCAATGAACACTGAAGCTTTCTTT
>-|TRBJ1-1|TRBV6-5|-
CASSSVNTEAFF
TGTGCCAGCAGTTCGGTGAACACTGAAGCTTTCTTT
>-|TRBJ1-5|TRBV19|TRBD1
CASSMIGDRVNQPQHF
TGTGCCAGTAGTATGATAGGGGACAGGGTTAACCAGCCCCAGCATTTT
>-|TRBJ2-3|TRBV27|-
CASSLVNRFTDTQYF
TGTGCCAGCAGCCTCGTCAACAGATTCACAGATACGCAGTATTTT
>-|TRBJ2-5|TRBV10-3|-
CAISGGETQYF
TGTGCCATCAGTGGCGGAGAGACCCAGTACTTC
>-|TRBJ2-2|TRBV5-8|TRBD2
CASSLGSGSNTGELFF
TGTGCCAGCAGCTTGGGAAGCGGGAGCAACACCGGGGAGCTGTTTTTT
>once|TRBJ2-2|TRBV11-3|-
CASSLGDKNTGELFF
TGTGCCAGCAGCTTAGGGGACAAGAACACCGGGGAGCTGTTTTTT
>few|TRBJ2-7|TRBV18|TRBD1
CASSPPLGTGGYEQYF
TGTGCCAGCTCACCACCGTTGGGGACAGGGGGTTACGAGCAGTACTTC
>few|TRBJ1-3|TRBV2|-
CASNGGLGVGNTIYF
TGTGCCAGCAACGGAGGGCTAGGGGTGGGAAACACCATATATTTT
>-|TRBJ2-1|TRBV7-2|-
CASMRGAGTYNEQFF
TGTGCCAGCATGAGGGGAGCGGGCACCTACAATGAGCAGTTCTTC
>few|TRBJ2-1|TRBV7-2|-
CASSLVSSVRQGEQFF
TGTGCCAGCAGCTTAGTATCCAGTGTCCGGCAGGGTGAGCAGTTCTTC
>-|TRBJ1-4|TRBV7-2|-
CASSLGAGVNEKLFF
TGTGCCAGCAGCTTAGGGGCAGGGGTGAATGAAAAACTGTTTTTT
>-|TRBJ2-7|TRBV7-2|TRBD1
CASSPGLGRGSSYEQYF
TGTGCCAGCAGCCCTGGGCTGGGCAGGGGGTCCTCCTACGAGCAGTACTTC
>-|TRBJ2-1|TRBV19|-
CASKVRGPSDEQFF
TGTGCCAGTAAGGTAAGGGGTCCCTCCGATGAGCAGTTCTTC
>many|TRBJ2-5|TRBV15|TRBD2
CATSLSSGSVETQYF
TGTGCCACCAGCTTGTCTAGCGGGAGTGTGGAGACCCAGTACTTC
>-|TRBJ1-1|TRBV28|TRBD1
CASSQHLGQGGRTEAFF
TGTGCCAGCAGTCAACACTTGGGACAGGGAGGACGCACTGAAGCTTTCTTT
>-|TRBJ2-7|TRBV27|TRBD1
CASSLSGTGAYEQYF
TGTGCCAGCAGTTTAAGTGGGACAGGGGCCTACGAGCAGTACTTC